One sample yielded the 31 T cell receptor beta chains listed below, sequenced in a study of blood T cell repertoires in COVID-19. Libraries were prepared by immunoSEQ multiplex PCR; TCRdb keeps only in-frame clonotypes and omits some of them. This table holds around 250,000 clones, 90% found once. The source material was peripheral blood. These receptors were taken from a woman aged 55-69 years with COVID-19, enrolled during active disease.

Here the CDR3 reads CASRRGLDSNQPQHF. The CDR3 DNA reads as TGTGCCAGCAGACGAGGCCTCGATAGCAATCAGCCCCAGCATTTT. The chain links TRBV6-5 to TRBJ1-5; no definite D call. The V gene lost 6 bases and the J gene lost 0 bases, with 12 bases spanning the gap. Germline CDR1 is MNHEY and CDR2 is SVGAGI. The CDR3 contains 15 residues.

This rearrangement joins TRBV25-1 to TRBJ1-2; 9 nucleotides match TRBD1. Germline CDR1 and CDR2: MGHDK and SYGVNS. The CDR3 loop spans 12 amino acids. The V gene end was trimmed by 7 bases and the J gene end by 6 bases; junction bases not matched to a gene: 3. The CDR3 DNA follows: TGTGCCAGCATGAACAGGGGGCATGGCTACACCTTC. It encodes CASMNRGHGYTF.

The V call is TRBV2, the J call TRBJ1-2; D is unclear. This CDR3 has 14 residues. The V and J ends lost 2 bases and 4 bases respectively, with 11 bases between them. CDR1 is SNHLY, CDR2 FYNNEI, per germline. DNA for the CDR3: TGTGCCAGCAGTGAACTGGAGAGGAGCTATGGCTACACCTTC. It codes for CASSELERSYGYTF. Complete variable domain (other parts from reference TRBV2 and TRBJ1-2): EPEVTQTPSHQVTQMGQEVILRCVPISNHLYFYWYRQILGQKVEFLVSFYNNEISEKSEIFDDQFSVERPDGSNFTLKIRSTKLEDSAMYFCASSELERSYGYTFGSGTRLTVV.

V gene TRBV3-1 (or the pseudogene TRBV3-2) combines with J gene TRBJ1-1; 8 bases line up with TRBD1. V lost 3 bases to trimming and J lost 0 bases; unmatched junction nucleotides: 9. The CDR3 is 17 amino acids. Germline V CDR1 and CDR2: LGHDT, YNNKEL (reference sequence). CDR3 coding DNA: TGTGCCAGCAGCCACAAGTGCACACAGGGGGTGAACACTGAAGCTTTCTTT. This sequence encodes CASSHKCTQGVNTEAFF.

The rearrangement uses TRBV5-8 and TRBJ2-4; TRBD1 matches at 7 bases. J was trimmed by 3 bases and V by 4 bases; bases with no gene match: 10. The CDR3 loop spans 16 amino acids. Germline values: CDR1 SGHTS, CDR2 YDEGEE. CDR3 nucleotide sequence: TGTGCCAGCAGCCACACCCCAGACAGGGTCAAAAACATTCAGTACTTC. Amino acids: CASSHTPDRVKNIQYF.

The rearrangement joins TRBV3-1 (or the pseudogene TRBV3-2) to TRBJ1-3; no definite D call. Trimming pared 1 base from V and 4 bases from J, leaving 14 bases between. The length of the CDR3 is 16 residues. Germline assignment: CDR1 LGHDT and CDR2 YNNKEL (reference sequence). The CDR3 is CASSQVSGEDGNTIYF. CDR3 nucleotide sequence: TGTGCCAGCAGCCAAGTTTCCGGGGAGGACGGAAACACCATATATTTT.

This chain links TRBV3-1 (or the pseudogene TRBV3-2) with TRBJ1-1, with TRBD1 matching 8 bases. There are 17 residues in the CDR3. CDR1 is LGHDT, CDR2 YNNKEL, per germline (reference sequence). The junction had 9 bases not matched to a gene; V was cut back by 3 bases and J by 0 bases. In DNA, the CDR3 is TGTGCCAGCAGCCAGTTAGGGACAGGACCCATGAACACTGAAGCTTTCTTT. It is translated as CASSQLGTGPMNTEAFF.

The rearrangement uses TRBV6-2 or TRBV6-3 and TRBJ1-5; possible D gene TRBD1, 5 bases. Trimming removed 5 bases at V and 3 bases at J, with 14 bases between. CDR3 length equals 15 residues. Germline CDR1 MNHEY, CDR2 SVGEGT. The CDR3 sequence is CASSPPGGPNQPQHF. CDR3 in DNA: TGTGCCAGCAGTCCCCCCGGGGGTCCCAATCAGCCCCAGCATTTT.

The gene calls are TRBV9 and TRBJ2-5; D possibly corresponds to TRBD2 (6 bases). The CDR3 runs to 14 residues. CDR1 is SGDLS, CDR2 YYNGEE, per germline. Between the trimmed V and J ends, which lost 6 bases and 4 bases, there was a span of 16 bases. The CDR3 reads CASMEGPEGETQYF. The CDR3 DNA reads as TGTGCCAGCATGGAGGGGCCGGAGGGAGAGACCCAGTACTTC.

For the CDR3, the DNA is TGCGCCAGCAGCCCGGATGCGAGGTCAGGGGAGACCCAGTACTTC. Protein: CASSPDARSGETQYF. The chain is built from TRBV5-1 and TRBJ2-5, with D possibly TRBD1 on 5 matching bases. This CDR3 is 15 amino acids long. V lost 4 bases, J lost 5 bases, and 18 bases lay in between. The germline V gene encodes CDR1 SGHRS and CDR2 YFSETQ. The full variable domain, rest sourced from reference TRBV5-1 and TRBJ2-5, is KAGVTQTPRYLIKTRGQQVTLSCSPISGHRSVSWYQQTPGQGLQFLFEYFSETQRNKGNFPGRFSGRQFSNSRSEMNVSTLELGDSALYLCASSPDARSGETQYFGPGTRLLVL.

This chain joins TRBV4-1 and TRBJ2-1; no reliable D call. Trimming took off 5 bases at V and 0 bases at J, with 11 bases between the two ends. CDR3 length: 15 amino acids. Germline V CDR1 and CDR2: MGHRA, YSYEKL. CDR3 nucleotides: TGCGCCAGCAGCGTTGGCTTTTTCTCCTACAATGAGCAGTTCTTC. Translating it yields CASSVGFFSYNEQFF.

V is TRBV7-9 and J is TRBJ1-1; perhaps TRBD1 as D (5 bases). CDR1 SEHNR and CDR2 FQNEAQ come from the germline V gene (reference sequence). This CDR3 is 16 amino acids long. Trimming took off 4 bases at V and 6 bases at J, with 21 bases between the two ends. The CDR3 nucleotides are TGTGCCAGCAGCTCCTCGGCTGGACACTTTTGGCCTGAAGCTTTCTTT. Protein product: CASSSSAGHFWPEAFF.

The genes are TRBV7-2 and TRBJ2-1; D is perhaps TRBD2 (6 bases). The germline gives CDR1 SGHTA, CDR2 FQGNSA. V was cut by 5 bases and J by 2 bases, with 10 bases left in between. The CDR3 extends over 14 amino acids. The chain's CDR3 is CASSRPGAYNEQFF. CDR3 DNA: TGTGCCAGCAGCCGGCCGGGGGCCTACAATGAGCAGTTCTTC.

J is TRBJ1-5 and V is TRBV2; D is perhaps TRBD1 (6 bases). Germline CDR1 and CDR2: SNHLY and FYNNEI. The CDR3 sequence is 14 residues long. Trimming removed 3 bases from V and 6 bases from J, with 12 bases in between. The CDR3 sequence is CASSEGGRSQPQHF. The DNA for the CDR3 is TGTGCCAGCAGTGAGGGGGGGCGAAGTCAGCCCCAGCATTTT.

The chain carries TRBV3-1 (or the pseudogene TRBV3-2) and TRBJ1-4, with D unclear. The germline CDR1 and CDR2 sequences are LGHDT and YNNKEL (reference sequence). CDR3 length equals 15 residues. Deletions cut 1 base from V and 8 bases from J, with 14 bases between. CDR3 protein: CASSQADRQDEKLFF. The CDR3 DNA reads TGTGCCAGCAGCCAAGCTGACCGACAAGACGAAAAACTGTTTTTT.

V usage is TRBV2 and J usage is TRBJ1-4; TRBD1 matches 8 bases. The CDR3 has 14 amino acids. Losses at the gene ends were 6 bases for V and 5 bases for J; bases not matched to a gene: 5. In germline, CDR1 is SNHLY, CDR2 FYNNEI. CDR3 DNA sequence: TGTGCCAGCAGCCGGGACAGGAGGAATGAAAAACTGTTTTTT. Translated: CASSRDRRNEKLFF.

The V gene is TRBV10-3, the J gene TRBJ1-1; D might be TRBD1 (5 bases). This CDR3 comprises 16 residues. Germline assignment: CDR1 ENHRY and CDR2 SYGVKD. V lost 1 base, J lost 1 base, and 13 bases lay in between. CDR3 DNA: TGTGCCATCAGTGAGTGGGGGGGTGAGGCGAACACTGAAGCTTTCTTT. It codes for CAISEWGGEANTEAFF.

The rearrangement links TRBV10-3 to TRBJ1-2; no clear D. This CDR3 spans 15 amino acids. The germline V gene has CDR1 ENHRY and CDR2 SYGVKD. V was shortened by 0 bases and J by 0 bases, with 8 bases between the two germline ends. This CDR3 is CAISESIQANYGYTF. The DNA of the CDR3 is TGTGCCATCAGTGAGTCGATTCAGGCTAACTATGGCTACACCTTC.

This clone showed up just once. The chain has TRBV18 and TRBJ2-3; D is perhaps TRBD1 (5 bases). The CDR3 has 17 amino acids. The germline CDR1 and CDR2 sequences are KGHSH and LQKENI. V lost 1 base and J lost 2, with 16 bases in between. CDR3 nucleotide sequence: TGTGCCAGCTCACCACTTCTCCGCCAGGGCTACACAGATACGCAGTATTTT. Translated, it gives CASSPLLRQGYTDTQYF.

A few counts support this clone. V gene TRBV7-2 combines with J gene TRBJ1-1; D is possibly TRBD1 (5 bases). The germline V and J ends were trimmed by 5 bases and 1 base, with 11 bases remaining between them. This CDR3 is built from 14 residues. The germline gives CDR1 SGHTA, CDR2 FQGNSA. CDR3 protein: CASSLMGPNTEAFF. CDR3 nucleotides: TGTGCCAGCAGCCTCATGGGGCCGAACACTGAAGCTTTCTTT. Supplemented by reference TRBV7-2 and TRBJ1-1, the full variable domain reads GAGVSQSPSNKVTEKGKDVELRCDPISGHTALYWYRQSLGQGLEFLIYFQGNSAPDKSGLPSDRFSAERTGGSVSTLTIQRTQQEDSAVYLCASSLMGPNTEAFFGQGTRLTVV.

The V and J genes are TRBV4-2 and TRBJ2-7; 7 positions agree with TRBD2. V trimming: 1 base; J trimming: 6 bases; junction bases outside the gene matches: 6. This CDR3 contains 14 residues. Germline V lookup: CDR1 LGHNA, CDR2 YNFKEQ. CDR3 coding DNA: TGTGCCAGCAGCCAAGTCCCCAGGGAGGGCGAGCAGTACTTC. Amino acid sequence: CASSQVPREGEQYF.

The chain combines TRBV14 with TRBJ2-7, with TRBD2 matching over 9 bases. V lost 0 bases to trimming and J lost 3 bases; unmatched junction nucleotides: 3. CDR1 is SGHDN, CDR2 FVKESK, per germline. The CDR3 sequence is 15 residues long. The CDR3 loop is CASSQDAGGLYEQYF. The CDR3, as DNA: TGTGCCAGCAGCCAAGACGCGGGGGGGCTCTACGAGCAGTACTTC. Combining the CDR3 with reference TRBV14 and TRBJ2-7 gives the whole variable domain EAGVTQFPSHSVIEKGQTVTLRCDPISGHDNLYWYRRVMGKEIKFLLHFVKESKQDESGMPNNRFLAERTGGTYSTLKVQPAELEDSGVYFCASSQDAGGLYEQYFGPGTRLTVT.

V and J are TRBV29-1 and TRBJ2-3; 10 positions agree with TRBD1. The trim removed 7 bases at V and 4 bases at J, leaving 5 bases unmatched. The CDR3 extends over 13 amino acids. Germline lookup yields CDR1 SQVTM and CDR2 ANQGSEA. This CDR3 reads CSGLTGGADTQYF. As DNA, the CDR3 is TGCAGCGGCTTGACAGGGGGCGCAGATACGCAGTATTTT.

This clone was seen just once. The gene calls are TRBV10-3 and TRBJ1-5, with D uncertain. The CDR3 spans 15 residues. With 2 bases removed from V and 1 base from J, the gap between germline ends came to 9 bases. Germline-derived CDR1 and CDR2 are ENHRY and SYGVKD. The CDR3 DNA reads TGTGCCATCAGTGAGGCGGGGAGGAGCAATCAGCCCCAGCATTTT. Residues: CAISEAGRSNQPQHF.

The V gene is TRBV5-8, the J gene TRBJ2-5; no clear D. There are 14 residues in the CDR3. V lost 2 bases and J 2 bases, leaving 10 bases between the germline ends. CDR1 and CDR2 (germline): SGHTS, YDEGEE. CDR3 in DNA: TGTGCCAGCAGCTTTATCCCAGAACAAGAGACCCAGTACTTC. Amino acid sequence: CASSFIPEQETQYF.

The V call is TRBV13, the J call TRBJ1-2; 8 bases line up with TRBD1. V lost 2 bases and J lost 5; bases outside the gene matches: 7. This CDR3 region has 15 residues. Germline values: CDR1 PRHDT, CDR2 FYEKMQ (reference sequence). The CDR3 coding sequence is TGTGCCAGCAGCTTATATCTGGACAGGGTTTATGGCTACACCTTC. Protein product: CASSLYLDRVYGYTF.

The chain joins TRBV7-2 to TRBJ2-6; possibly TRBD1 for D (6 bases). The CDR3 is made up of 16 amino acids. Germline CDR1 reads SGHTA; CDR2 reads FQGNSA. V lost 5 bases, J lost 0 bases, and 11 bases lay in between. CDR3 coding DNA: TGTGCCAGCAGCATGACAGGTCCCTCTGGGGCCAACGTCCTGACTTTC. Protein: CASSMTGPSGANVLTF.

The rearrangement uses TRBV4-1 and TRBJ2-1, with D tentatively TRBD2 (5 bases). V lost 1 base to trimming and J lost 12 bases, with 10 bases between them. Germline V gives CDR1 MGHRA, CDR2 YSYEKL. The CDR3 sequence is 12 residues long. The CDR3 sequence is CASSQGSRGQFF. Here the CDR3 DNA reads TGCGCCAGCAGCCAAGGATCCCGGGGGCAGTTCTTC.

In its sample, this clone was seen a few times. This chain connects TRBV3-1 (or the pseudogene TRBV3-2) to TRBJ1-5; TRBD1 aligns across 7 bases. With V trimmed by 1 base and J by 1 base, 1 base remained unmatched. The CDR3 extends over 15 amino acids. Germline values: CDR1 LGHDT, CDR2 YNNKEL (reference sequence). CDR3 coding DNA: TGTGCCAGCAGCCAAGCGGACAGGAGCAATCAGCCCCAGCATTTT. Translation gives CASSQADRSNQPQHF.

The gene calls are TRBV11-2 and TRBJ2-1, with TRBD1 as a possible D gene (5 bases). There are 17 residues in the CDR3. Per the germline V gene, CDR1 is SGHAT and CDR2 is FQNNGV. V lost 0 bases to trimming and J lost 6 bases, with 18 bases between them. The CDR3 sequence is CASSLDMRQGTPNEQFF. The CDR3 DNA is TGTGCCAGCAGCTTAGATATGCGCCAGGGCACACCCAATGAGCAGTTCTTC.

This CDR3 reads CASSPRRGSNQPQHF. CDR3 bases: TGTGCCAGCAGCCCCCGTCGGGGGAGCAATCAGCCCCAGCATTTT. The J gene is TRBJ1-5, the V gene TRBV4-2, with a tentative D call TRBD1 (5 bases). Trimming cost V 4 bases and J 1 base, with 11 bases left between them. The CDR3 is 15 amino acids. In germline, CDR1 is LGHNA, CDR2 YNFKEQ.